A single sample gave rise to the 31 T cell receptor beta chains below, sequenced in a study of human T cells and chemical hapten exposure. TCRdb re-derived calls from the RACE reads in MiXCR, one entry per CDR3 protein. This sample has about 120,000 distinct CDR3 sequences, with about 10% found just once. Specified time point: patch test 3, about 24 weeks after DPC sensitization. Treatment of the sample: therapeutic diphenylcyclopropenone sensitization with weekly scalp DPC. Specimen: whole blood, collected in connection with sensitization to the hapten diphenylcyclopropenone (DPC). The receptors were gathered from a woman aged 45-60 years with alopecia areata. Some clones in this sample may be carry-over from other donors' samples.

The table lists this clonotype with many counts. V and J are TRBV3-1 and TRBJ2-4; D tentatively reads TRBD1 or TRBD2 (5 bases each). The CDR3 has 12 amino acids. Germline CDR1 LGHDT, CDR2 YNNKEL (reference sequence). The V end was cut by 0 bases, the J end by 8 bases, with 5 bases between. The CDR3 bases are TGTGCCAGCAGCCAAGAGGGGGACATTCAGTACTTC. Amino acids: CASSQEGDIQYF.

The chain combines TRBV20-1 with TRBJ1-5; no reliable D call. Trimming shortened V by 3 bases and J by 6 bases, and 9 bases separated the two germline ends. CDR1 DFQATT and CDR2 SNEGSKA come from the germline V gene (reference sequence). The CDR3 loop spans 12 amino acids. CDR3 sequence (DNA): TGCAGTGCTAGGGAGGGAAGTCAGCCCCAGCATTTT. As protein: CSAREGSQPQHF.

In this sample, this clonotype turned up a few times. The J gene is TRBJ1-5, the V gene TRBV20-1, with 8 nucleotides matching TRBD1. The CDR3 is made up of 15 amino acids. V shed 0 bases, J shed 7 bases, and the junction held 8 bases outside the gene matches. The germline CDR1 and CDR2 sequences are DFQATT and SNEGSKA (reference sequence). CDR3 coding DNA: TGCAGTGCTAGAGATGGAAACAGGGGGGGACAGCCCCAGCATTTT. Its translation: CSARDGNRGGQPQHF.

This clonotype turned up a few times. V usage is TRBV6-5 and J usage is TRBJ2-5, with D perhaps matching TRBD2 (6 bases). The germline V gene has CDR1 MNHEY and CDR2 SVGAGI. This CDR3 has 13 residues. V lost 6 bases to trimming and J lost 4 bases, with 12 bases between them. This chain's CDR3 is CASRGLLGETQYF. CDR3 DNA: TGTGCCAGCAGGGGACTCCTGGGAGAGACCCAGTACTTC.

V is TRBV5-5 and J is TRBJ1-1; D possibly corresponds to TRBD1 (6 bases). V gave up 1 base and J gave up 1 base, with 23 bases separating them. The CDR3 spans 19 residues. Germline CDR1 reads SGHKS; CDR2 reads YYEKEE (reference sequence). CDR3 region: CASSLFWTATREPNTEAFF. The CDR3 bases are TGTGCCAGCAGCTTGTTTTGGACAGCGACGCGAGAACCGAACACTGAAGCTTTCTTT.

The sample holds a few counts of this clonotype. This sequence joins TRBV7-9 and TRBJ1-2; D not resolved. Trimming took off 1 base at V and 0 bases at J, with 9 bases between the two ends. The germline V gene has CDR1 SEHNR and CDR2 FQNEAQ (reference sequence). The CDR3 covers 15 residues. CDR3 nucleotide sequence: TGTGCCAGCAGCTTAGGGGAGCCCTCTAACTATGGCTACACCTTC. Translating it yields CASSLGEPSNYGYTF.

The V and J genes are TRBV28 and TRBJ2-1, with D tentatively TRBD1 (5 bases). Trimming left V 4 bases short and J 7 bases short, with 14 bases between. The CDR3 is made up of 14 amino acids. The V gene's germline CDR1 is MDHEN and CDR2 SYDVKM. CDR3 DNA: TGTGCCAGCAGTTCGACAAGGGGTGGTAATGAGCAGTTCTTC. Translating gives CASSSTRGGNEQFF. The whole variable domain, filled in from reference TRBV28 and TRBJ2-1, reads DVKVTQSSRYLVKRTGEKVFLECVQDMDHENMFWYRQDPGLGLRLIYFSYDVKMKEKGDIPEGYSVSREKKERFSLILESASTNQTSMYLCASSSTRGGNEQFFGPGTRLTVL.

The chain uses TRBV23-1 and TRBJ1-5; TRBD1 aligns across 7 bases. TRBV23-1 falls under the ORF class, with uncertain function. V dropped 0 bases and J dropped 1; count of bases not matched to a gene: 6. This CDR3 comprises 17 residues. CDR3 coding DNA: TGCGCCAGCAGTCAATCCGGACGGACAGGAAGCAATCAGCCCCAGCATTTT. Its translation is CASSQSGRTGSNQPQHF.

This chain joins TRBV6-2 or TRBV6-3 and TRBJ2-1; weak D call: TRBD2 (5 bases). Germline loops: CDR1 MNHEY, CDR2 SVGEGT. This CDR3 region has 20 residues. Trimming took 2 bases from V and 0 from J, leaving 23 bases between them. The CDR3 coding sequence is TGTGCCAGCAGTTACGCGGGTAGAGGCGGATCCTTAAGCTCCTACAATGAGCAGTTCTTC. Translated: CASSYAGRGGSLSSYNEQFF.

CDR3 in amino acids: CSVRQGRYEQYF. The CDR3 coding sequence is TGCAGCGTTAGGCAGGGACGTTACGAGCAGTACTTC. V gene TRBV29-1 combines with J gene TRBJ2-7; D may match TRBD1 or TRBD2 (5 bases each). Trimming removed 5 bases from V and 4 bases from J, with 12 bases in between. CDR1 is SQVTM and CDR2 is ANQGSEA in the germline V gene. CDR3 length equals 12 residues.

This clonotype was seen a handful of times. The genes are TRBV19 and TRBJ2-2, with TRBD1 matching over 8 bases. Germline assignment: CDR1 LNHDA and CDR2 SQIVND (reference sequence). CDR3 length equals 17 residues. V shed 3 bases, J shed 2 bases, and the junction held 8 bases outside the gene matches. CDR3 bases: TGTGCCAGTAGTATTGGGACAGGAGGTCCAAACACCGGGGAGCTGTTTTTT. Protein: CASSIGTGGPNTGELFF. The full variable domain, its missing parts supplied by reference TRBV19 and TRBJ2-2, is DGGITQSPKYLFRKEGQNVTLSCEQNLNHDAMYWYRQDPGQGLRLIYYSQIVNDFQKGDIAEGYSVSREKKESFPLTVTSAQKNPTAFYLCASSIGTGGPNTGELFFGEGSRLTVL.

The table lists this clonotype with a few counts. The chain links TRBV12-3 or TRBV12-4 to TRBJ1-2, with a tentative D call TRBD1 (5 bases). CDR3 size: 15 residues. V dropped 3 bases and J dropped 2 bases, with 13 bases sitting between them. In DNA, the CDR3 is TGTGCCAGCAGTTTCATAGGGGACGTCAACTATGGCTACACCTTC. Its translation is CASSFIGDVNYGYTF.

This clonotype was counted between two and nine times. The chain combines TRBV7-2 with TRBJ2-7; D is possibly TRBD1 (6 bases). Deletions cut 0 bases from V and 13 bases from J, with 13 bases between. CDR3 length equals 12 residues. CDR1 and CDR2 (germline): SGHTA, FQGNSA. The CDR3 DNA follows: TGTGCCAGCAGCTTAGCGCGGACAGCGGTTTACTTC. This sequence encodes CASSLARTAVYF.

This clonotype was seen many times. The J gene is TRBJ1-1, the V gene TRBV5-6, with 7 bases lining up with TRBD1. V gave up 0 bases and J gave up 7 bases; unmatched junction bases: 0. The CDR3 is made up of 12 amino acids. The germline gives CDR1 SGHDT, CDR2 YYEEEE. CDR3: CASSLGQGEAFF. CDR3 sequence (DNA): TGTGCCAGCAGCTTGGGACAGGGTGAAGCTTTCTTT. The whole variable domain, filled in from reference TRBV5-6 and TRBJ1-1, reads DAGVTQSPTHLIKTRGQQVTLRCSPKSGHDTVSWYQQALGQGPQFIFQYYEEEERQRGNFPDRFSGHQFPNYSSELNVNALLLGDSALYLCASSLGQGEAFFGQGTRLTVV.

The V call is TRBV10-3, the J call TRBJ1-1; D not certain. CDR1 ENHRY and CDR2 SYGVKD come from the germline V gene. V dropped 2 bases and J dropped 1 base, with 8 bases sitting between them. The CDR3 totals 14 residues. CDR3 sequence reads: CAISERRANTEAFF. The CDR3, as DNA: TGTGCCATCAGTGAGAGGCGGGCGAACACTGAAGCTTTCTTT.

The V call is TRBV2, the J call TRBJ1-4, with 9 nucleotides matching TRBD1. V shed 3 bases, J shed 7 bases, and the junction held 6 bases outside the gene matches. This CDR3 region has 15 residues. Germline V lookup: CDR1 SNHLY, CDR2 FYNNEI. CDR3 region: CASSDTGGSGEKLFF. CDR3 in DNA: TGTGCCAGCAGTGATACAGGGGGCTCGGGTGAAAAACTGTTTTTT.

The V gene is TRBV27, the J gene TRBJ2-7; D may be TRBD1 (5 bases). The ends were cut back, 4 bases at V and 6 bases at J, with 13 bases in the middle. CDR1 and CDR2 (germline): MNHEY, SMNVEV (reference sequence). CDR3 length equals 13 residues. Written as DNA, the CDR3 is TGTGCCAGCAGTTGGGGCGACAGAACCGAGCAGTACTTC. Its translation: CASSWGDRTEQYF.

This clonotype appeared many times. As DNA, the CDR3 is TGCAGCGTTTGGGACAATGAGCAGTTCTTC. Amino acids: CSVWDNEQFF. The gene calls are TRBV29-1 and TRBJ2-1; no clear D gene. The CDR3 is 10 residues long. Germline CDR1 reads SQVTM; CDR2 reads ANQGSEA. The germline V and J ends were trimmed by 5 bases and 5 bases, with 4 bases remaining between them.

This clonotype was found a few times. V gene TRBV4-3 combines with J gene TRBJ1-2; the D is unclear. The V gene lost 0 bases and the J gene lost 0 bases, with 5 bases spanning the gap. CDR1 is LGHNA, CDR2 YSLEER, per germline. CDR3 size: 14 residues. DNA for the CDR3: TGCGCCAGCAGCCAAGAAAATTCTAACTATGGCTACACCTTC. It translates to CASSQENSNYGYTF.

The chain carries TRBV6-6 and TRBJ2-7; the D gene is possibly TRBD1 (6 bases). CDR3 length equals 13 residues. The germline gives CDR1 MNHNY, CDR2 SVGAGI (reference sequence). V was cut by 6 bases and J by 6 bases, with 15 bases left in between. The CDR3, as DNA: TGTGCCAGCAGCTCCACAGGGCCGAGCGAGCAGTACTTC. Translated, it gives CASSSTGPSEQYF.

This clonotype was observed at least ten times. The V and J genes are TRBV28 and TRBJ1-5, with D hard to call. V dropped 5 bases and J dropped 9 bases, with 11 bases sitting between them. The CDR3 covers 12 residues. Germline loops: CDR1 MDHEN, CDR2 SYDVKM. The CDR3 bases are TGTGCCAGCAGTACCGGGTCTCTGCCCCAGCATTTT. Residues: CASSTGSLPQHF.

As for this clonotype: A much bigger clone sits one base away, suggesting this may be a read error. This sequence joins TRBV6-7 and TRBJ2-1; no firm D call. TRBV6-7 is placed among ORFs of uncertain function. This CDR3 is 11 amino acids long. V was trimmed by 0 bases and J by 12 bases, leaving 6 bases between them. Here the CDR3 DNA reads TGTGCCAGCAGTTACTCGACCGGGCAGTTCTTC. This translates into CASSYSTGQFF.

The sample holds a few counts of this clonotype. The chain employs TRBV18 and TRBJ1-5, with 7 bases matching TRBD1. The CDR3 is made up of 16 amino acids. Germline V lookup: CDR1 KGHSH, CDR2 LQKENI. Trimming removed 3 bases from V and 3 bases from J; junction bases left unmatched: 8. The CDR3 DNA reads TGTGCCAGCTCACCCCACCCGACAGGGCTCAATCAGCCCCAGCATTTT. Amino acids: CASSPHPTGLNQPQHF.

This clonotype was counted ten times or more. The chain has TRBV7-9 and TRBJ1-1; the D is unclear. V lost 6 bases and J lost 6, with 11 bases in between. CDR3 length: 12 amino acids. Germline V gives CDR1 SEHNR, CDR2 FQNEAQ (reference sequence). CDR3: CASRPSTPEAFF. As DNA, the CDR3 is TGTGCCAGCAGACCGTCGACCCCTGAAGCTTTCTTT.

This clonotype was observed a handful of times. V usage is TRBV27 and J usage is TRBJ2-1; no definite D call. The CDR3 covers 11 residues. In germline, CDR1 is MNHEY, CDR2 SMNVEV (reference sequence). The V gene lost 6 bases and the J gene lost 9 bases, with 9 bases spanning the gap. CDR3 loop: CASSRATEQFF. The CDR3 bases are TGTGCCAGCAGCCGAGCCACTGAGCAGTTCTTC.

This clonotype has a handful of counts. The chain has TRBV20-1 and TRBJ2-1, with TRBD2 matching over 7 bases. CDR1 and CDR2 (germline): DFQATT, SNEGSKA (reference sequence). This CDR3 is built from 12 residues. Trimming took 7 bases from V and 8 from J; bases not matched to a gene: 8. The CDR3 spells CSVKGGRDEQFF. The CDR3 DNA reads TGCAGTGTAAAGGGAGGGCGGGATGAGCAGTTCTTC.

In this sample, this clonotype turned up a few times. This chain uses TRBV3-1 with TRBJ2-1; 9 nucleotides agree with TRBD2. Germline CDR1 reads LGHDT; CDR2 reads YNNKEL (reference sequence). The trim removed 7 bases at V and 13 bases at J, leaving 5 bases unmatched. This CDR3 is 11 amino acids long. The CDR3 here is CASTASGDQFF. The CDR3 bases are TGTGCCAGCACGGCTAGCGGGGACCAGTTCTTC.

The gene calls are TRBV10-3 and TRBJ2-5; D is unclear. Looked up from germline, CDR1 is ENHRY and CDR2 is SYGVKD. The CDR3 is 13 residues long. Trimming removed 2 bases at V and 3 bases at J, with 7 bases between. CDR3 in amino acids: CAISEAFEETQYF. The DNA for the CDR3 is TGTGCCATCAGTGAGGCCTTCGAAGAGACCCAGTACTTC.

At least ten counts were recorded for this clonotype. The V gene is TRBV12-3 or TRBV12-4, the J gene TRBJ2-5; D might be TRBD2 (5 bases). This CDR3 has 11 amino acids. V shed 9 bases and J shed 2 bases, with 7 bases lying between them. CDR3 nucleotides: TGTGCCAGTAGGGAGCAAGAGACCCAGTACTTC. It yields the protein CASREQETQYF.

The chain is built from TRBV12-3 or TRBV12-4 and TRBJ2-5; D perhaps matches TRBD2 (6 bases). CDR3 size: 14 residues. Trimming took off 4 bases at V and 4 bases at J, with 13 bases between the two ends. The CDR3 coding sequence is TGTGCCAGCAGTTCGGGCTCAGCGGGAGAGACCCAGTACTTC. Translated: CASSSGSAGETQYF.

This clonotype came up a few times. The gene calls are TRBV7-2 and TRBJ2-4, with unresolved D. The CDR3 is 16 residues long. Germline CDR1 and CDR2: SGHTA and FQGNSA. The V end lost 4 bases, the J end lost 0 bases, and 13 bases lay between the germline ends. CDR3 sequence reads: CASSSPIRLAKNIQYF. CDR3 sequence (DNA): TGTGCCAGCAGCTCCCCAATCAGACTAGCCAAAAACATTCAGTACTTC.